The rows below give T cell receptor beta chains drawn from one sample of a study of T cell responses to AZD1222 COVID-19 vaccine. Clones were read by immunoSEQ multiplex PCR, and TCRdb kept only the in-frame ones, dropping some. Here the sample spans about 100,000 clones, 80% to 90% being singletons. The sequences come from peripheral blood, collected on day 0 of AZD1222 vaccination. These receptors were obtained from an adult in good health. Both conserved end residues are part of each CDR3. The D gene is left open where the match is weak. Not all rows give a size; the values are once, few, many and, for expanded clones, a class.

DNA: TGCGCCAGCAGCCGGTCCAGGGAGAACACTGAAGCTTTCTTT
CDR3: CASSRSRENTEAFF
J: TRBJ1-1
V: TRBV5-1
size: once
D: .

DNA: TGCGCCAGCAGCGTGACTAGCGGGAACACCGGGGAGCTGTTTTTT
CDR3: CASSVTSGNTGELFF
J: TRBJ2-2
V: TRBV5-1
size: .
D: TRBD2

DNA: TGTGCCAGCAGCAAAAACGGCAGGGGGCGCGGTGGAAACACCATATATTTT
CDR3: CASSKNGRGRGGNTIYF
J: TRBJ1-3
V: TRBV5-5
size: .
D: TRBD1

DNA: TGTGCCAGCAGCCAAGGGAAAGGAGATACGCAGTATTTT
CDR3: CASSQGKGDTQYF
J: TRBJ2-3
V: TRBV4-2
size: .
D: .

DNA: TGCAGTGCTAGTTCGCGTTCGTACAGGGAAGAGACCCAGTACTTC
CDR3: CSASSRSYREETQYF
J: TRBJ2-5
V: TRBV20-1
size: .
D: .

DNA: TGCAGCGTCGATACTAGCGGAAACTCCTACGAGCAGTACTTC
CDR3: CSVDTSGNSYEQYF
J: TRBJ2-7
V: TRBV29-1
size: .
D: TRBD2

DNA: TGTGCCAGCAGCCCCGTGGGGCCTTCCTACGAGCAGTACTTC
CDR3: CASSPVGPSYEQYF
J: TRBJ2-7
V: TRBV7-9
size: .
D: .

DNA: TGCGCCAGCAGTCAGGAAATGTATGGCTACACCTTC
CDR3: CASSQEMYGYTF
J: TRBJ1-2
V: TRBV5-1
size: .
D: .

DNA: TGTGCCACCAGCAGAGCCTTTCAGGGGAACACTGAAGCTTTCTTT
CDR3: CATSRAFQGNTEAFF
J: TRBJ1-1
V: TRBV15
size: .
D: .

DNA: TGCGCCAGCAGCTTGCGTCCAGGGCACACAGATACGCAGTATTTT
CDR3: CASSLRPGHTDTQYF
J: TRBJ2-3
V: TRBV5-1
size: .
D: .

DNA: TGTGCCAGCAGTCCGGGACACGGGTACGAGCAGTACTTC
CDR3: CASSPGHGYEQYF
J: TRBJ2-7
V: TRBV6-5
size: .
D: .

DNA: TGTGCCAGCAGCAAACCAGGGTCCGAGCAGTACTTC
CDR3: CASSKPGSEQYF
J: TRBJ2-7
V: TRBV5-4
size: .
D: .

DNA: TGTGCCAGCAGCTTCGTTGGGGCTGGCACTGAAGCTTTCTTT
CDR3: CASSFVGAGTEAFF
J: TRBJ1-1
V: TRBV11-3
size: .
D: .

DNA: TGCGCCAGCCAAGAGGCAGGGGGGTATGGCTACACCTTC
CDR3: CASQEAGGYGYTF
J: TRBJ1-2
V: TRBV10-1
size: .
D: TRBD1

DNA: TGTGCCAGTAGTGGCGGGAGAGACACAGATACGCAGTATTTT
CDR3: CASSGGRDTDTQYF
J: TRBJ2-3
V: TRBV19
size: once
D: TRBD2

DNA: TGTGCCAGCAGCCAGCGGGGGGGTCACAATGAGCAGTTCTTC
CDR3: CASSQRGGHNEQFF
J: TRBJ2-1
V: TRBV5-4
size: .
D: TRBD2

DNA: TGTGCCACCAGTGATGCGAGCGGGGGGGCCTTAAATGAGCAGTTCTTC
CDR3: CATSDASGGALNEQFF
J: TRBJ2-1
V: TRBV24-1
size: .
D: TRBD2

DNA: TGTGCCAGCAGCAAGGGGACAGGTGCTGAAGCTTTCTTT
CDR3: CASSKGTGAEAFF
J: TRBJ1-1
V: TRBV6-5
size: .
D: TRBD1

DNA: TGTGCCAGCAGCTCCCCGGGCAGCAATCAGCCCCAGCATTTT
CDR3: CASSSPGSNQPQHF
J: TRBJ1-5
V: TRBV7-8
size: once
D: .

DNA: TGTGCCAGCAGCGTACTACCCCAGGATTCACCCCTCCACTTT
CDR3: CASSVLPQDSPLHF
J: TRBJ1-6
V: TRBV9
size: .
D: .

DNA: TGCGCCAGCAGAACCGGGACAGGGCGGACTGAAGCTTTCTTT
CDR3: CASRTGTGRTEAFF
J: TRBJ1-1
V: TRBV5-1
size: .
D: TRBD1

DNA: TGTGCCAGCAGTTACCGAGGGACAGGGGGCTATACTGAAGCTTTCTTT
CDR3: CASSYRGTGGYTEAFF
J: TRBJ1-1
V: TRBV6-5
size: .
D: TRBD1

DNA: TGTGCCAGCAGCTTAGTAGAGGGCGACCCTGATTCCGGCGGGGAGCTGTTTTTT
CDR3: CASSLVEGDPDSGGELFF
J: TRBJ2-2
V: TRBV7-8
size: .
D: .

DNA: TGTGCCAGCAGAGTGACAGGGTCCTCCTACGAGCAGTACTTC
CDR3: CASRVTGSSYEQYF
J: TRBJ2-7
V: TRBV2
size: .
D: TRBD1

DNA: TGTGCCAGCAGTTGGGGGCGGGAGACCCAGTACTTC
CDR3: CASSWGRETQYF
J: TRBJ2-5
V: TRBV12-3/TRBV12-4
size: .
D: .

DNA: TGTGCCAGCAATCCTACAGGGAGGGAAAAACTGTTTTTT
CDR3: CASNPTGREKLFF
J: TRBJ1-4
V: TRBV12-3/TRBV12-4
size: .
D: .

DNA: TGTGCCAGCAGCCAAGGGTGGGGTCAGGGAGACGGCAATGAGCAGTTCTTC
CDR3: CASSQGWGQGDGNEQFF
J: TRBJ2-1
V: TRBV16
size: .
D: .

DNA: TGTGCCAGCTCACCACTGGGGGGTTTAGGGAATGAGCAGTTCTTC
CDR3: CASSPLGGLGNEQFF
J: TRBJ2-1
V: TRBV18
size: .
D: .

DNA: TGTGCCTGGAGTGCCGGTCAGGCGAATCAGCCCCAGCATTTT
CDR3: CAWSAGQANQPQHF
J: TRBJ1-5
V: TRBV30
size: once
D: .

DNA: TGTGCCAGCAGCCCCTCCGTGGGCGGAAACTATGGCTACACCTTC
CDR3: CASSPSVGGNYGYTF
J: TRBJ1-2
V: TRBV6-2/TRBV6-3
size: .
D: .

DNA: TGTGCCAGCAGCTTAGGGATCGGGGCGGCTGGAAACACCATATATTTT
CDR3: CASSLGIGAAGNTIYF
J: TRBJ1-3
V: TRBV7-2
size: .
D: .

DNA: TGCGCCAGCAGCCAAGATGGCTCGTGGGCCCAAACGAACTATGGCTACACCTTC
CDR3: CASSQDGSWAQTNYGYTF
J: TRBJ1-2
V: TRBV4-1
size: once
D: .

DNA: TGCAGCGTCGGCAGGGGGTACACAGATACGCAGTATTTT
CDR3: CSVGRGYTDTQYF
J: TRBJ2-3
V: TRBV29-1
size: .
D: TRBD1

DNA: TGTGCCAGCAGCCCTACAGGGGGCTCAGCGCTCCGGGTCTACGAGCAGTACTTC
CDR3: CASSPTGGSALRVYEQYF
J: TRBJ2-7
V: TRBV27
size: .
D: TRBD1

DNA: TGTGCCAGCTCTCCAGACAGGACATTCTACGAGCAGTACTTC
CDR3: CASSPDRTFYEQYF
J: TRBJ2-7
V: TRBV18
size: .
D: .

DNA: TGTGCCAGCAGCCAAGACGGCCAGTTCGGGAACACCATATATTTT
CDR3: CASSQDGQFGNTIYF
J: TRBJ1-3
V: TRBV3-1/TRBV3-2
size: .
D: .

DNA: TGTGCCAGCATCTCCGGGACAGGCGGTCTATTTTTC
CDR3: CASISGTGGLFF
J: TRBJ1-2
V: TRBV6-5
size: .
D: TRBD1

DNA: TGTGCCAGCAGCCCTTCTAGACTAGCGGGGTGGGAGACCCAGTACTTC
CDR3: CASSPSRLAGWETQYF
J: TRBJ2-5
V: TRBV21-1
size: .
D: .

DNA: TGTGCCAGCAGCAGCGGGGCGTTAAGTGGAAAGACCCAGTACTTC
CDR3: CASSSGALSGKTQYF
J: TRBJ2-5
V: TRBV7-2
size: .
D: TRBD2

DNA: TGCGCCAGCAGTGAGTTTGGGACAGGGGGCGATTGGAATGAGCAGTTCTTC
CDR3: CASSEFGTGGDWNEQFF
J: TRBJ2-1
V: TRBV10-2
size: .
D: TRBD1

DNA: TGTGCCACCAGCAGAGAGGCAGCCCAAGAGACCCAGTACTTC
CDR3: CATSREAAQETQYF
J: TRBJ2-5
V: TRBV15
size: .
D: .

DNA: TGTGCCAGCAGCTTAGGGACAGATACCTACGAGCAGTACTTC
CDR3: CASSLGTDTYEQYF
J: TRBJ2-7
V: TRBV7-9
size: .
D: .

DNA: TGTGCCATCAGTGAGAACCGGGACGCCGTCTACACCTTC
CDR3: CAISENRDAVYTF
J: TRBJ1-2
V: TRBV10-3
size: .
D: .